Described below is a single T cell receptor (beta chain) sequence and its context. The V end lost 4 bases, the J end lost 5 bases, and 15 bases lay between the germline ends. Germline CDR1 and CDR2: LGHNA and YNFKEQ. The CDR3 runs 15 residues. The sample is drawn from a study of blood T cell repertoires in COVID-19. Generated by immunoSEQ multiplex PCR, the TCRdb table keeps only in-frame clones and is missing some. Of 250,000 to 350,000 clones listed, roughly 87% are singletons. The sequence was collected from a man younger than 35 with active or convalescent COVID-19. Sample: peripheral blood. This chain joins TRBV4-2 and TRBJ2-1, with a weak D call TRBD2 (5 bases). This CDR3 reads CASSPIGEWDNEQFF. The CDR3, as DNA: TGTGCCAGCAGCCCCATCGGGGAATGGGACAATGAGCAGTTCTTC.